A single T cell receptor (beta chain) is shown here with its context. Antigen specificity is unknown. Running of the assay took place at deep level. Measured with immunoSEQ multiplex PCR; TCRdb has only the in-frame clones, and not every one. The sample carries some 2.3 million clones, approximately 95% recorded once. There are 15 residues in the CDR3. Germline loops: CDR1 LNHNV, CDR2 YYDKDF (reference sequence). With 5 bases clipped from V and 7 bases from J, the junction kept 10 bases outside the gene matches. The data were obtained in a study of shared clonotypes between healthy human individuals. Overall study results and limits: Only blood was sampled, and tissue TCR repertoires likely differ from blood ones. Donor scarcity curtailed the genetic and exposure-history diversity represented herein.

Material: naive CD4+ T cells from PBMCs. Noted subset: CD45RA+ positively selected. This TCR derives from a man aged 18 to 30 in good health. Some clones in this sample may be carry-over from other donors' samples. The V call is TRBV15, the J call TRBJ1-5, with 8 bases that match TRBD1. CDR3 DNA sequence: TGTGCCACCAGCTCAATAGACAGGGGCGGACAGCCCCAGCATTTT. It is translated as CATSSIDRGGQPQHF.